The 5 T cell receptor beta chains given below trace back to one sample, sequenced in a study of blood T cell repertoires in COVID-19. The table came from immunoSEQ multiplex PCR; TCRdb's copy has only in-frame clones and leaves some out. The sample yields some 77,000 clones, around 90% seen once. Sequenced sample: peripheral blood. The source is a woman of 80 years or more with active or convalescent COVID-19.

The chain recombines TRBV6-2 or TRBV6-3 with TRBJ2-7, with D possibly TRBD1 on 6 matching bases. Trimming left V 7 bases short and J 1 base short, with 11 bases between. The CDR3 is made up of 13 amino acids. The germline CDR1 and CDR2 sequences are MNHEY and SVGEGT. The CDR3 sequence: CASTPQGSYEQYF. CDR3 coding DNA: TGTGCCAGCACCCCCCAGGGGTCCTACGAGCAGTACTTC.

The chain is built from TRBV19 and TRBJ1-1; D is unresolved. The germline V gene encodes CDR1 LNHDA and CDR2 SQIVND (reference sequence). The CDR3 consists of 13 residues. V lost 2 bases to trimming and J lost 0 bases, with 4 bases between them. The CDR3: CASSITLNTEAFF. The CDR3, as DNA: TGTGCCAGTAGTATAACTCTGAACACTGAAGCTTTCTTT.

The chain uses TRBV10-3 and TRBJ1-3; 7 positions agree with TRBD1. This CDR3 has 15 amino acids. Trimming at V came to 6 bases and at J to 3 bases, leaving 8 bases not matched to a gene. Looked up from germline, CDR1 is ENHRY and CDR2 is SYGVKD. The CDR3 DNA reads TGTGCCATCAGCCTAAAACAGGGGTTTGGAAACACCATATATTTT. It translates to CAISLKQGFGNTIYF.

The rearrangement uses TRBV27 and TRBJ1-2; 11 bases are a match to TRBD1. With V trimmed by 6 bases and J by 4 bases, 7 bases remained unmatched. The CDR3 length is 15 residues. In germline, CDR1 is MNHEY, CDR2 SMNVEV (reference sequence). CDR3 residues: CASRLGTGGGYGYTF. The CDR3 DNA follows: TGTGCCAGCAGACTCGGGACAGGGGGTGGCTATGGCTACACCTTC.

The CDR3 here is CASSLSVTGELFF. CDR3 coding DNA: TGTGCCAGCAGCTTGTCGGTCACCGGGGAGCTGTTTTTT. This chain uses TRBV5-4 with TRBJ2-2; no clear D. Germline values: CDR1 SGHNT, CDR2 YYREEE (reference sequence). Trimming took 1 base from V and 4 from J, leaving 5 bases between them. This CDR3 has 13 residues. The whole variable domain, remainder taken from reference TRBV5-4 and TRBJ2-2, is ETGVTQSPTHLIKTRGQQVTLRCSSQSGHNTVSWYQQALGQGPQFIFQYYREEENGRGNFPPRFSGLQFPNYSSELNVNALELDDSALYLCASSLSVTGELFFGEGSRLTVL.